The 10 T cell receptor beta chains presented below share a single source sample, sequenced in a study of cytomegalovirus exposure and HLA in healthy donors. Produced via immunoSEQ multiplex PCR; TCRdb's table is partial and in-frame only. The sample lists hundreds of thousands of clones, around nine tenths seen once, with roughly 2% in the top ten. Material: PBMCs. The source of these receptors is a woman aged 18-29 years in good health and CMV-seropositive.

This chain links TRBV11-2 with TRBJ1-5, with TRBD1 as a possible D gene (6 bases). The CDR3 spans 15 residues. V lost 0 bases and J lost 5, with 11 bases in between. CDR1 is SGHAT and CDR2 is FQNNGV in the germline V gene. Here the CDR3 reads CASSLDGGAYQPQHF. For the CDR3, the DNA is TGTGCCAGCAGCTTAGATGGGGGGGCCTATCAGCCCCAGCATTTT.

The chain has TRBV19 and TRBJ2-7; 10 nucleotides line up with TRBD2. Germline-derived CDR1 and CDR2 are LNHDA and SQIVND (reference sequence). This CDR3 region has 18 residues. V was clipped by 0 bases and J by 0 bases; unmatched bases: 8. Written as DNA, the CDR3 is TGTGCCAGTAGTATAGAAGGGCTAGCGGGAGCCGGCTCCTACGAGCAGTACTTC. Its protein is CASSIEGLAGAGSYEQYF.

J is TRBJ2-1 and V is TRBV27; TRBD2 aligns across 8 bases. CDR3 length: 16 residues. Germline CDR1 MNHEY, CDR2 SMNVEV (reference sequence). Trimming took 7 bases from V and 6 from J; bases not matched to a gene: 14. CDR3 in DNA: TGTGCCAGCATCCCCCTCGCCGGGACTAGGATCAATGAGCAGTTCTTC. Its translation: CASIPLAGTRINEQFF.

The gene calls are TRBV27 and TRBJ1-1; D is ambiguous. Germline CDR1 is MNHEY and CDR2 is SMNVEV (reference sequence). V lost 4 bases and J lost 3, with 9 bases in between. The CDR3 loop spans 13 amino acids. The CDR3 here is CASSSSPDTEAFF. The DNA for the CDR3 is TGTGCCAGCAGTTCCTCCCCGGACACTGAAGCTTTCTTT.

The CDR3, as DNA: TGTGCCAGCAAAAACGGGGGTAGCAATCAGCCCCAGCATTTT. Translation: CASKNGGSNQPQHF. The V gene is TRBV28, the J gene TRBJ1-5, with D possibly being TRBD1 (5 bases). There are 14 residues in the CDR3. Germline V gene data show CDR1 as MDHEN and CDR2 as SYDVKM. Trimming stripped 7 bases from V and 0 bases from J, with 10 bases between.

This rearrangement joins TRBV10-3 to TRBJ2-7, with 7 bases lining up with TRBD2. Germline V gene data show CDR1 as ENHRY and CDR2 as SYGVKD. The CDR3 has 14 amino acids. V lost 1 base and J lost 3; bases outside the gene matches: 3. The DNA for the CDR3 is TGTGCCATCAGTGAGTTGACGGGAGGCTACGAGCAGTACTTC. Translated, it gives CAISELTGGYEQYF.

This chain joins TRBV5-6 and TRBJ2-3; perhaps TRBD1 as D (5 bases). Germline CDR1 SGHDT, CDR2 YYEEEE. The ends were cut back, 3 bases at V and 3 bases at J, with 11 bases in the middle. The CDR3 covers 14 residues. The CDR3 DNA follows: TGTGCCAGCAGCTCGACAGACGAGACAGATACGCAGTATTTT. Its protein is CASSSTDETDTQYF.

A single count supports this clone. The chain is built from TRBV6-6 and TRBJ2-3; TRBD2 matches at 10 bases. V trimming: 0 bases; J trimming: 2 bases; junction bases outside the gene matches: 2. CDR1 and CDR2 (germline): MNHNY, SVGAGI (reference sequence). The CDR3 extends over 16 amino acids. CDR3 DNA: TGTGCCAGCAGTTACTCAAGCGGGAGGGTCACAGATACGCAGTATTTT. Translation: CASSYSSGRVTDTQYF.

DNA of the CDR3: TGTGCCAGCACCAGCAAAGGACAGGGTAGGGTCTATGGCTACACCTTC. It specifies CASTSKGQGRVYGYTF. The rearrangement links TRBV28 to TRBJ1-2, with 8 bases aligning to TRBD1. The CDR3 length is 16 residues. CDR1 MDHEN and CDR2 SYDVKM come from the germline V gene. Trimming removed 7 bases from V and 4 bases from J; junction bases left unmatched: 14.

The CDR3 protein is CASSSTSGGYNEQFF. The CDR3 DNA follows: TGTGCCAGCAGTTCGACTAGCGGGGGGTACAATGAGCAGTTCTTC. The chain has TRBV6-5 and TRBJ2-1; 13 bases are shared with TRBD2. Germline V gene lookup returns CDR1 MNHEY and CDR2 SVGAGI. Losses at the gene ends were 4 bases for V and 4 bases for J; bases not matched to a gene: 1. The CDR3 covers 15 residues.